This paragraph covers one T cell receptor (beta chain) sequence. This entry belongs to a study of response to subunit inactivated influenza vaccine. The CDR3 runs 20 residues. The V gene's germline CDR1 is LGHNA and CDR2 YNFKEQ. The trim removed 3 bases at V and 5 bases at J, leaving 20 bases unmatched. One entry per CDR3 protein, called by TCRdb with MiXCR from the RT-PCR reads. The table has around 540,000 distinct CDR3 sequences, roughly 10% seen once. The material sequenced was PBMCs from blood, taken on the day of vaccination. This sequence originates from a man aged 50 or older who received an inactivated influenza vaccine. The chain uses TRBV4-2 and TRBJ2-2; 8 positions agree with TRBD1. The CDR3 loop reads CASSQKRGQASVVRTGELFF. The CDR3 DNA is TGTGCCAGCAGCCAGAAACGGGGACAGGCGTCAGTGGTTCGGACCGGGGAGCTGTTTTTT.